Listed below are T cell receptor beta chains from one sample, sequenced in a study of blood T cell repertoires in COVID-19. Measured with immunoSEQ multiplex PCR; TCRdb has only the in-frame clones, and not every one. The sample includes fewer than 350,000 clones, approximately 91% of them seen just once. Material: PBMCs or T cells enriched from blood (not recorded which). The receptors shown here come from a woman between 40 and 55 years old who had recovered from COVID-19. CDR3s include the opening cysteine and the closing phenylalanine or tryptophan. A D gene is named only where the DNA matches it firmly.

CDR3aa: CASSPRTQTYGYTF
j_gene: TRBJ1-2
v_gene: TRBV7-9
d_gene: -

CDR3aa: CASSHGLGGEKLFF
j_gene: TRBJ1-4
v_gene: TRBV4-3
d_gene: -

CDR3aa: CASSLGTGSRNTEAFF
j_gene: TRBJ1-1
v_gene: TRBV5-1
d_gene: TRBD1

CDR3aa: CASSLAGRQGAGYTF
j_gene: TRBJ1-2
v_gene: TRBV7-2
d_gene: TRBD1

CDR3aa: CASSQGSGRSYEQYF
j_gene: TRBJ2-7
v_gene: TRBV4-3
d_gene: TRBD2

CDR3aa: CASSVGLAGEGDTQYF
j_gene: TRBJ2-3
v_gene: TRBV9
d_gene: TRBD2

CDR3aa: CASSSQGSSYNEQFF
j_gene: TRBJ2-1
v_gene: TRBV27
d_gene: -

CDR3aa: CASRRQRNQPQHF
j_gene: TRBJ1-5
v_gene: TRBV6-5
d_gene: -

CDR3aa: CASSRTSAQNIQYF
j_gene: TRBJ2-4
v_gene: TRBV7-9
d_gene: TRBD2

CDR3aa: CAWNRGFYETQYF
j_gene: TRBJ2-5
v_gene: TRBV30
d_gene: TRBD1

CDR3aa: CASSLHGGDTQYF
j_gene: TRBJ2-3
v_gene: TRBV7-8
d_gene: -

CDR3aa: CASSYSGGLVSYNEQFF
j_gene: TRBJ2-1
v_gene: TRBV6-2/TRBV6-3
d_gene: TRBD2

CDR3aa: CASSLKGGRPEAFF
j_gene: TRBJ1-1
v_gene: TRBV3-1/TRBV3-2
d_gene: -

CDR3aa: CASSPYSTSYEQYF
j_gene: TRBJ2-7
v_gene: TRBV5-1
d_gene: -

CDR3aa: CSVVYIRGTEAFF
j_gene: TRBJ1-1
v_gene: TRBV29-1
d_gene: -

CDR3aa: CASHPQGLGTDTQYF
j_gene: TRBJ2-3
v_gene: TRBV18
d_gene: -

CDR3aa: CASRGRLRNTEAFF
j_gene: TRBJ1-1
v_gene: TRBV13
d_gene: -

CDR3aa: CASSSGQIGPYGYTF
j_gene: TRBJ1-2
v_gene: TRBV5-6
d_gene: TRBD1

CDR3aa: CASSSDQTGGDTQYF
j_gene: TRBJ2-3
v_gene: TRBV9
d_gene: -

CDR3aa: CSVEEGPGGYTF
j_gene: TRBJ1-2
v_gene: TRBV29-1
d_gene: -

CDR3aa: CAWMNRSYSGNTIYF
j_gene: TRBJ1-3
v_gene: TRBV30
d_gene: -

CDR3aa: CASSGRDSYGYTF
j_gene: TRBJ1-2
v_gene: TRBV5-5
d_gene: -

CDR3aa: CASSPRVRSGILQETQYF
j_gene: TRBJ2-5
v_gene: TRBV9
d_gene: -

CDR3aa: CAWRIVRGNTGELFF
j_gene: TRBJ2-2
v_gene: TRBV30
d_gene: -

CDR3aa: CASSPPGARSYGYTF
j_gene: TRBJ1-2
v_gene: TRBV18
d_gene: -